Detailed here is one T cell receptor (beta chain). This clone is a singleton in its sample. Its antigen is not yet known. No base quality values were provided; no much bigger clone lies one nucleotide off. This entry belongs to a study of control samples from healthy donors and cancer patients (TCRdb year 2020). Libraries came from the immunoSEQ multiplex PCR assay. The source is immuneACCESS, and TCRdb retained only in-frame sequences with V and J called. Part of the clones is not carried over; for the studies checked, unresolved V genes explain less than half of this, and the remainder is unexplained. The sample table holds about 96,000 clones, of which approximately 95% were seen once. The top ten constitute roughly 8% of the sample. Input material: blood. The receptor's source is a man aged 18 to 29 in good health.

The DNA is as follows: TGTGCCAGCAGTTCATATCGACAGGGCTCAGATACGCAGTATTTT. The translation is CASSSYRQGSDTQYF. The sequence joins TRBV27 to TRBJ2-3; TRBD1 matches 7 bases in the middle. Trimming removed 4 bases from V and 4 bases from J; the gene matches leave 8 bases unexplained. From the cysteine up to the phenylalanine, the CDR3 has a length of 15 residues. Only the CDR3 DNA is retained, 45 bases long and in frame from the first base. CDR1 and CDR2 are read off the germline V gene (reference sequence) as MNHEY and SMNVEV.